This T cell receptor (beta chain) was sequenced during a study of regulatory T cells in long-lasting Graves disease. Study at large: Newly diagnosed Graves' patients had taken antithyroid drugs under 3 months.

CDR3-region Arm-PCR and iRepertoire HTBI primers produced the TCR beta libraries. MiXCR, run by TCRdb on the multiplex PCR reads, gives a single entry per CDR3 protein. Of hundreds of thousands of distinct CDR3 sequences in the sample, roughly 15% are singletons; the top ten hold roughly 18%. This sample's time point: newly diagnosed GD, antithyroid drugs for less than 3 months. Following extraction of RNA from PBMCs, that RNA was used to make the TCR library. The ends were cut back, 7 bases at V and 7 bases at J, with 14 bases in the middle. Looked up from germline, CDR1 is LNHDA and CDR2 is SQIVND (reference sequence). The CDR3 consists of 14 residues. This clonotype has a count of ten or more. These data also formed part of another study, on T cells in Graves' hyperthyroidism and ophthalmopathy.

The chain is built from TRBV19 and TRBJ1-6; the D gene is possibly TRBD1 (6 bases). The receptor's source is a young woman with Graves disease. The sample in question was peripheral blood mononuclear cells (PBMCs), obtained at new diagnosis, from a patient treated with antithyroid drugs. CDR3 sequence reads: CASIFTGTNSPLHF. The CDR3 bases are TGTGCCAGTATCTTCACAGGGACGAATTCACCCCTCCACTTT.